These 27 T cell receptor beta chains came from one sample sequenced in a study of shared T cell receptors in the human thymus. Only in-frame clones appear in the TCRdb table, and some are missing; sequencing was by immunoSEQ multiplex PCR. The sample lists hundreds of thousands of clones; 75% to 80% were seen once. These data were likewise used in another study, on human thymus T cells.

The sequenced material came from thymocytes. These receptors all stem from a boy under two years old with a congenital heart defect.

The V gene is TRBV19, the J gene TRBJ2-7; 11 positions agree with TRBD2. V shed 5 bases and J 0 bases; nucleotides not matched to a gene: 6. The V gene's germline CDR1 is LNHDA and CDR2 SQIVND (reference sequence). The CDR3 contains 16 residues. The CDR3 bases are TGTGCCAGTAGTCCAGGACTAGCGGGCTTCTCCTACGAGCAGTACTTC. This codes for CASSPGLAGFSYEQYF.

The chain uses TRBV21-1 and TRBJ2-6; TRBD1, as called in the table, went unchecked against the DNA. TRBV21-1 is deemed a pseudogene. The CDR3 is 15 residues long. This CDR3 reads CASTLQSSGANVLTF. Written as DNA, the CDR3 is TGTGCCAGCACCTTACAGAGCTCTGGGGCCAACGTCCTGACTTTC.

CDR3 nucleotides: TGTGCCAGCAGTGATTGGGGGGAGTCTAACGAGCAGTACTTC. Residues: CASSDWGESNEQYF. This chain links TRBV6-1 with TRBJ2-7; TRBD2 is a possible D gene (6 bases). The CDR3 runs 14 residues. Deletions cut 3 bases from V and 5 bases from J, with 14 bases between. Germline lookup yields CDR1 MNHNS and CDR2 SASEGT.

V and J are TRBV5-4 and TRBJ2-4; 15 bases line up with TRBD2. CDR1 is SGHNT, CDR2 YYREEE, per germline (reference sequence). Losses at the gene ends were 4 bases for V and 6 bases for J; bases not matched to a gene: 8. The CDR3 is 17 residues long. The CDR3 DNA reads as TGTGCCAGCAGCCAGGGACTAGCGGGAGGTGGAGGAAACATTCAGTACTTC. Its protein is CASSQGLAGGGGNIQYF.

CDR3 loop: CASRARTGLVNEQFF. The CDR3 coding sequence is TGTGCCAGCAGGGCTAGGACAGGCCTGGTGAATGAGCAGTTCTTC. The chain links TRBV28 to TRBJ2-1; 7 bases are shared with TRBD1. V was pared by 6 bases and J by 7 bases, with 12 bases of the junction left unmatched. The germline CDR1 and CDR2 sequences are MDHEN and SYDVKM. The CDR3 sequence is 15 residues long.

The CDR3 region has the DNA TGTGCCAGCAGCCAAGGGGCTATTTTGAGCGGGAGGGTGTACGAGCAGTACTTC. Translated: CASSQGAILSGRVYEQYF. The genes are TRBV4-2 and TRBJ2-7; 10 nucleotides match TRBD2. The CDR3 is 18 amino acids. With 1 base clipped from V and 4 bases from J, the junction kept 13 bases outside the gene matches. CDR1 and CDR2 (germline): LGHNA, YNFKEQ.

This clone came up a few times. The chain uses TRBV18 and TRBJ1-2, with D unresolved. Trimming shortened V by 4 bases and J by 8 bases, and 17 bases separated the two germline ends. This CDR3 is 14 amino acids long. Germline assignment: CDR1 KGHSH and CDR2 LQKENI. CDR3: CASSQLPGEGGYTF. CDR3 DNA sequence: TGTGCCAGCTCACAGCTTCCGGGCGAGGGCGGCTACACCTTC.

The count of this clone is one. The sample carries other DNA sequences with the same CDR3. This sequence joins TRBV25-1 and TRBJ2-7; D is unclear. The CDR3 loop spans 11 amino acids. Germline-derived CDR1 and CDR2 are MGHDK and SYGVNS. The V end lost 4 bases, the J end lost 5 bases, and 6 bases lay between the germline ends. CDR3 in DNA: TGTGCCAGCAGTGTGTCAGACGAGCAGTACTTC. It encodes CASSVSDEQYF.

CDR3 residues: CASGTTGERYNEQFF. DNA for the CDR3: TGTGCCAGCGGTACAACAGGGGAACGATACAATGAGCAGTTCTTC. The V gene is TRBV6-1, the J gene TRBJ2-1; 7 bases align to TRBD1. Germline CDR1 is MNHNS and CDR2 is SASEGT. Trimming at V came to 8 bases and at J to 4 bases, leaving 11 bases not matched to a gene. CDR3 length equals 15 residues.

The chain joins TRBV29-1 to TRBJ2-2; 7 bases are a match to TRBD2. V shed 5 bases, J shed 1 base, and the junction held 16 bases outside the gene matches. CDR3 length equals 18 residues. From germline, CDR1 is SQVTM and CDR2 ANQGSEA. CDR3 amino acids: CSVKMPHSSGENTGELFF. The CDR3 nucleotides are TGCAGCGTTAAGATGCCCCACTCTAGCGGAGAGAACACCGGGGAGCTGTTTTTT.

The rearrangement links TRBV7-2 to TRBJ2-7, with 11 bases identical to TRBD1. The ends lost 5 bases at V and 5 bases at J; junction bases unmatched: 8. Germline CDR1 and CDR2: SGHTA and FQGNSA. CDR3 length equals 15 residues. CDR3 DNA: TGTGCCAGCAGCCCCTGGGACAGGGGGGAAAACGAGCAGTACTTC. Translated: CASSPWDRGENEQYF.

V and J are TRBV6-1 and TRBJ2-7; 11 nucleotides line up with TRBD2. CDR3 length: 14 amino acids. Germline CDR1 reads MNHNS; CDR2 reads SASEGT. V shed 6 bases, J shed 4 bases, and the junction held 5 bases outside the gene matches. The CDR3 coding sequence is TGTGCCAGCAGCAGACTAGCGGGAAAGTACGAGCAGTACTTC. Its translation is CASSRLAGKYEQYF.

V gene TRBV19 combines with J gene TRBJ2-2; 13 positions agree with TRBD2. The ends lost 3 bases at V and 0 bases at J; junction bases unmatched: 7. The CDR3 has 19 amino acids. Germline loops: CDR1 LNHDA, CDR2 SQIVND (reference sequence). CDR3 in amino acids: CASSIGLAGASANTGELFF. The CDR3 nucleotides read TGTGCCAGTAGTATCGGACTAGCGGGAGCTTCCGCGAACACCGGGGAGCTGTTTTTT.

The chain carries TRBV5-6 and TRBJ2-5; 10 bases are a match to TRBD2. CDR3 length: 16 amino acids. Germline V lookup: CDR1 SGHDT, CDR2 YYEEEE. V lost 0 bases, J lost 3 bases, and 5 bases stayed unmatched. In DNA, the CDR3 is TGTGCCAGCAGCTTGGCTAGCGGGAGTAGGAAAGAGACCCAGTACTTC. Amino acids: CASSLASGSRKETQYF. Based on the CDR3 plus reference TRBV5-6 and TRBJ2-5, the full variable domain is DAGVTQSPTHLIKTRGQQVTLRCSPKSGHDTVSWYQQALGQGPQFIFQYYEEEERQRGNFPDRFSGHQFPNYSSELNVNALLLGDSALYLCASSLASGSRKETQYFGPGTRLLVL.

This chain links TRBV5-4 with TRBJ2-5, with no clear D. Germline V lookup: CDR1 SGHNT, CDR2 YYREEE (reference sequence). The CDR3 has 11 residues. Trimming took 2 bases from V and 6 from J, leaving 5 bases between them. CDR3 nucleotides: TGTGCCAGCAGCTTCATTCAGACCCAGTACTTC. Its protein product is CASSFIQTQYF.

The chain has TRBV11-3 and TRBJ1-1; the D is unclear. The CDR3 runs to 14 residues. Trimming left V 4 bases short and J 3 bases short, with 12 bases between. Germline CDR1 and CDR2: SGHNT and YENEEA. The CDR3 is CASSSMGRHTEAFF. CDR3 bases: TGTGCCAGCAGCTCAATGGGGAGGCACACTGAAGCTTTCTTT.

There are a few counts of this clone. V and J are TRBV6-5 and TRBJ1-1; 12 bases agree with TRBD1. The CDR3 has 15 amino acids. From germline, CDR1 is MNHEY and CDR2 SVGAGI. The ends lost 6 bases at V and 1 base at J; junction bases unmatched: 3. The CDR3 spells CASRGQGAPNTEAFF. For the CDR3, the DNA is TGTGCCAGCAGGGGACAGGGGGCCCCGAACACTGAAGCTTTCTTT.

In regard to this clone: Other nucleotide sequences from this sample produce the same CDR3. This CDR3 reads CASSYRRELNTEAFF. Written as DNA, the CDR3 is TGTGCCAGCAGTTATAGAAGGGAGCTAAACACTGAAGCTTTCTTT. The rearrangement joins TRBV6-5 to TRBJ1-1; D is unresolved. This CDR3 comprises 15 residues. Trimming removed 3 bases from V and 2 bases from J, with 13 bases in between. In germline, CDR1 is MNHEY, CDR2 SVGAGI.

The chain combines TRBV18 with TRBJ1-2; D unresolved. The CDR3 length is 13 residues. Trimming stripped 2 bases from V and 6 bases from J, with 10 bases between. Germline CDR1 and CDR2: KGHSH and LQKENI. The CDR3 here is CASSPKAGNGYTF. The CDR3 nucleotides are TGTGCCAGCTCACCAAAGGCGGGGAATGGCTACACCTTC.

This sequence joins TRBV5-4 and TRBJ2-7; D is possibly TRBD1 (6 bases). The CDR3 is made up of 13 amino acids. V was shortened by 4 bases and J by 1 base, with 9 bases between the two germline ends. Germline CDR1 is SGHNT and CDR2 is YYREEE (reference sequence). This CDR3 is CASSPDRSYEQYF. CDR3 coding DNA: TGTGCCAGCAGCCCCGACAGGTCCTACGAGCAGTACTTC.

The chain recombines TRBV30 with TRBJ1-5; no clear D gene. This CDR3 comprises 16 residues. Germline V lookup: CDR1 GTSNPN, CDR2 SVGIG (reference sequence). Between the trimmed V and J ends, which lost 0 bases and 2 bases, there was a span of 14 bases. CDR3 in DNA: TGTGCCTGGAGTGTACGCCCGGGGATCGGCAATCAGCCCCAGCATTTT. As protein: CAWSVRPGIGNQPQHF.

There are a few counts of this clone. The DNA of the CDR3 is TGTGCAGCTTCTCCCCCTAGTGGCTCCTACGAGCAGTACTTC. Protein: CAASPPSGSYEQYF. V usage is TRBV5-8 and J usage is TRBJ2-7, with D hard to call. The CDR3 is made up of 14 amino acids. The germline V gene encodes CDR1 SGHTS and CDR2 YDEGEE.

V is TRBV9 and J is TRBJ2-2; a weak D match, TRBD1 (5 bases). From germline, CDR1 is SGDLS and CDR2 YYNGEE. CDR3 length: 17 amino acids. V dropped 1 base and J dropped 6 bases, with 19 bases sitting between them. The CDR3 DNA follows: TGTGCCAGCAGCGTACGTAAGGGGAAGGGGAAGGCCGGGGAGCTGTTTTTT. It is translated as CASSVRKGKGKAGELFF.

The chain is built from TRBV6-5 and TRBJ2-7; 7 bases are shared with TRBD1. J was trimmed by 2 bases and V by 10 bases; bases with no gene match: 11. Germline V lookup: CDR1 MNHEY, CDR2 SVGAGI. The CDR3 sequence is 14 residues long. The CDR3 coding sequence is TGTGCCACCCCCTGGGCAGGGGGACCCTACGAGCAGTACTTC. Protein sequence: CATPWAGGPYEQYF.

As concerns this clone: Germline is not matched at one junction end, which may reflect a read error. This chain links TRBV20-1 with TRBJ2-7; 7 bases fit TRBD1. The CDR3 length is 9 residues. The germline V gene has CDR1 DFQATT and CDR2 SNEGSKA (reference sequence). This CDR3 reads CSAAKGASF. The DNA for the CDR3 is TGCAGTGCTGCTAAGGGGGCTTCCTTC.

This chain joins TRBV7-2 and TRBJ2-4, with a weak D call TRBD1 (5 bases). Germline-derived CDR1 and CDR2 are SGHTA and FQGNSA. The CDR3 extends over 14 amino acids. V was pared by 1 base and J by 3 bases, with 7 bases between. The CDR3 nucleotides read TGTGCCAGCAGCTTAGAAGGACACAAAAACATTCAGTACTTC. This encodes CASSLEGHKNIQYF.

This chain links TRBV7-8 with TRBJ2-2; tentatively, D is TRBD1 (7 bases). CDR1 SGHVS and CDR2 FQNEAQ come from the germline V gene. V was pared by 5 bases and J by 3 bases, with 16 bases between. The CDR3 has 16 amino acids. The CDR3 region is CASSPYTGDYTGELFF. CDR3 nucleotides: TGTGCCAGCAGCCCCTATACAGGGGACTACACCGGGGAGCTGTTTTTT. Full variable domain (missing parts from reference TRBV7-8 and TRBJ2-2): GAGVSQSPRYKVAKRGQDVALRCDPISGHVSLFWYQQALGQGPEFLTYFQNEAQLDKSGLPSDRFFAERPEGSVSTLKIQRTQQEDSAVYLCASSPYTGDYTGELFFGEGSRLTVL.